This passage covers 26 T cell receptor beta chains from one sample sequenced in a study of cytomegalovirus exposure and HLA in healthy donors. Researchers ran the PCR with 60 Vbeta and 13 Jbeta primers. This table comes from immunoSEQ multiplex PCR, and its TCRdb copy is limited to in-frame clones, with some not included. The table has tens of thousands of clones, 67% seen once. The sample was PBMCs. Source of these receptors: a woman aged 50 to 60 in good health and CMV-seropositive.

The gene calls are TRBV7-7 and TRBJ2-2; D is unresolved. Trimming pared 8 bases from V and 5 bases from J, leaving 9 bases between. Germline CDR1 SSHAT, CDR2 FNYEAQ (reference sequence). This CDR3 is built from 12 residues. CDR3 amino acids: CASVVGTGELFF. CDR3 coding DNA: TGTGCCAGCGTTGTCGGGACCGGGGAGCTGTTTTTT.

This sequence joins TRBV6-5 and TRBJ2-5; 8 bases align to TRBD2. CDR1 MNHEY and CDR2 SVGAGI come from the germline V gene. This CDR3 is 13 amino acids long. Trimming took 6 bases from V and 7 from J; bases not matched to a gene: 7. The CDR3 spells CASRERGLGTQYF. CDR3 DNA sequence: TGTGCCAGCAGGGAGCGGGGGTTGGGGACCCAGTACTTC.

The chain carries TRBV27 and TRBJ1-1; tentative D call: TRBD1 (6 bases). V lost 6 bases to trimming and J lost 7 bases, with 21 bases between them. The CDR3 covers 15 residues. Germline-derived CDR1 and CDR2 are MNHEY and SMNVEV (reference sequence). The chain's CDR3 is CASSPTWDIINEAFF. CDR3 DNA sequence: TGTGCCAGCAGCCCAACCTGGGACATTATAAATGAAGCTTTCTTT.

This clone was counted a few times. The rearrangement links TRBV10-3 to TRBJ2-3; D unclear. The germline V gene encodes CDR1 ENHRY and CDR2 SYGVKD. Trimming removed 10 bases at V and 6 bases at J, with 23 bases between. The CDR3 spans 15 residues. This CDR3 is CATLLSRPRLDTQYF. DNA of the CDR3: TGTGCCACGCTCCTTAGCAGACCGCGCTTGGATACGCAGTATTTT.

The V call is TRBV11-2, the J call TRBJ1-6; D possibly corresponds to TRBD1 (5 bases). The CDR3 contains 17 residues. V was pared by 1 base and J by 6 bases, with 16 bases between. Germline-derived CDR1 and CDR2 are SGHAT and FQNNGV. DNA for the CDR3: TGTGCCAGCAGCTTAGGTCTAGGGGTCCTTTCTAATTCACCCCTCCACTTT. It yields the protein CASSLGLGVLSNSPLHF.

The chain has TRBV4-1 and TRBJ1-5, with 8 bases lining up with TRBD1. The trim removed 4 bases at V and 5 bases at J, leaving 10 bases unmatched. Looked up from germline, CDR1 is MGHRA and CDR2 is YSYEKL. There are 16 residues in the CDR3. The CDR3 spells CASSRGRTGIDQPQHF. In DNA form, the CDR3 reads TGCGCCAGCAGCCGCGGTAGGACAGGGATCGATCAGCCCCAGCATTTT.

The CDR3 reads CASSYGRGRFNEQFF. The CDR3 bases are TGTGCCAGCAGTTACGGCAGGGGACGCTTCAATGAGCAGTTCTTC. The chain is built from TRBV6-5 and TRBJ2-1; D is perhaps TRBD1 (6 bases). CDR1 MNHEY and CDR2 SVGAGI come from the germline V gene. The CDR3 is 15 residues long. The V end was cut by 2 bases, the J end by 6 bases, with 14 bases between.

In regard to this clone: The junction differs from germline at one of its ends, possibly a read error. The chain has TRBV11-2 and TRBJ2-5; D is possibly TRBD2 (5 bases). CDR1 and CDR2 from the germline V gene are SGHAT and FQNNGV. This CDR3 has 16 residues. The CDR3 loop is CASNLGLAPYQETQYF. In DNA, the CDR3 is TGTGCCAGCAACTTAGGACTGGCGCCCTACCAAGAGACCCAGTACTTC.

The chain couples TRBV10-3 to TRBJ1-1; no clear D. This CDR3 has 13 residues. V gave up 4 bases and J gave up 4 bases, with 10 bases separating them. Germline CDR1 is ENHRY and CDR2 is SYGVKD. CDR3 sequence reads: CAISVGSGTEAFF. The CDR3 nucleotides read TGTGCCATCAGTGTCGGTTCGGGCACTGAAGCTTTCTTT.

The V and J genes are TRBV6-5 and TRBJ2-7; 7 positions agree with TRBD2. Germline V gene data show CDR1 as MNHEY and CDR2 as SVGAGI. V was clipped by 7 bases and J by 2 bases; unmatched bases: 8. CDR3 length: 14 residues. CDR3 protein: CASKDGLVPYEQYF. DNA of the CDR3: TGTGCCAGCAAAGACGGACTAGTTCCCTACGAGCAGTACTTC.

The rearrangement joins TRBV10-1 to TRBJ2-3, with unresolved D. V was pared by 4 bases and J by 0 bases, with 5 bases between. The CDR3 sequence is 13 residues long. Germline assignment: CDR1 WNHNN and CDR2 SYGVQD (reference sequence). In nucleotides, the CDR3 is TGCGCCAGCAGTGGTCAGAGCACAGATACGCAGTATTTT. Translated, it gives CASSGQSTDTQYF.

In its sample, this clone was seen a few times. The chain combines TRBV6-1 with TRBJ2-7; D might be TRBD2 (6 bases). Germline CDR1 and CDR2: MNHNS and SASEGT. The CDR3 consists of 12 residues. V was clipped by 6 bases and J by 7 bases, with 13 bases between them. CDR3 in amino acids: CASSAGLGEQYV. CDR3 coding DNA: TGTGCCAGCAGCGCGGGATTGGGGGAGCAGTACGTC.

The rearrangement uses TRBV9 and TRBJ2-3; a weak D match, TRBD1 (6 bases). V dropped 3 bases and J dropped 4 bases, with 9 bases sitting between them. Germline V gene data show CDR1 as SGDLS and CDR2 as YYNGEE. The CDR3 is 13 residues long. This CDR3 is CASSGGLSDTQYF. In nucleotides, the CDR3 is TGTGCCAGCAGCGGGGGGCTCTCAGATACGCAGTATTTT.

This clone came up a few times. The chain carries TRBV4-1 and TRBJ1-4; D is possibly TRBD1 (5 bases). The CDR3 contains 16 residues. V gave up 3 bases and J gave up 5 bases, with 16 bases separating them. CDR1 is MGHRA, CDR2 YSYEKL, per germline. The chain's CDR3 is CASSQGRVGRNEKLFF. In DNA form, the CDR3 reads TGCGCCAGCAGCCAGGGAAGGGTGGGGCGGAATGAAAAACTGTTTTTT.

In this sample, this clone turned up a few times. The chain is built from TRBV4-1 and TRBJ1-1; unclear D gene. Germline V lookup: CDR1 MGHRA, CDR2 YSYEKL. V was cut by 1 base and J by 3 bases, with 18 bases left in between. This CDR3 has 17 residues. The CDR3 region is CASSQVLGSQADTEAFF. In nucleotides, the CDR3 is TGCGCCAGCAGCCAAGTTTTGGGATCCCAAGCGGACACTGAAGCTTTCTTT.

J is TRBJ2-7 and V is TRBV5-6, with D maybe TRBD2 (5 bases). Trimming cost V 0 bases and J 0 bases, with 7 bases left between them. Germline CDR1 SGHDT, CDR2 YYEEEE. The CDR3 runs 14 residues. The CDR3 nucleotides read TGTGCCAGCAGCTTGGAAGGGAGCTCCTACGAGCAGTACTTC. Protein: CASSLEGSSYEQYF.

This chain uses TRBV6-1 with TRBJ2-3; D not resolved. CDR1 is MNHNS and CDR2 is SASEGT in the germline V gene. Between the trimmed V and J ends, which lost 7 bases and 0 bases, there was a span of 14 bases. CDR3 length equals 15 residues. CDR3 amino acids: CASNPLRFSTDTQYF. CDR3 DNA sequence: TGTGCCAGCAATCCTTTGCGGTTCAGCACAGATACGCAGTATTTT.

This clone was observed a handful of times. V gene TRBV6-6 combines with J gene TRBJ1-1; D is undetermined. Germline loops: CDR1 MNHNY, CDR2 SVGAGI (reference sequence). The CDR3 is made up of 13 amino acids. Between the trimmed V and J ends, which lost 2 bases and 1 base, there was a span of 5 bases. The CDR3 coding sequence is TGTGCCAGCAGTTACACAGAGAACACTGAAGCTTTCTTT. Translation gives CASSYTENTEAFF.

The V gene is TRBV7-9, the J gene TRBJ2-5; no clear D. Looked up from germline, CDR1 is SEHNR and CDR2 is FQNEAQ (reference sequence). The CDR3 consists of 15 residues. Trimming took 0 bases from V and 4 from J, leaving 12 bases between them. CDR3: CASSLAVRSSETQYF. In DNA form, the CDR3 reads TGTGCCAGCAGCTTAGCAGTTCGTAGCTCAGAGACCCAGTACTTC.

V is TRBV13 and J is TRBJ1-2, with D possibly matching TRBD1 (5 bases). The CDR3 extends over 13 amino acids. The germline gives CDR1 PRHDT, CDR2 FYEKMQ (reference sequence). V lost 0 bases and J 6 bases, leaving 8 bases between the germline ends. For the CDR3, the DNA is TGTGCCAGCAGCTTAGGCAGGGATAATGGCTACACCTTC. It specifies CASSLGRDNGYTF.

The rearrangement links TRBV28 to TRBJ1-4, with a possible D match to TRBD1 (5 bases). Germline CDR1 is MDHEN and CDR2 is SYDVKM. The CDR3 runs 14 residues. V was cut by 8 bases and J by 8 bases, with 18 bases left in between. DNA for the CDR3: TGTGCCAGCGGGATCGGGGGGGTCGAAGAAAAACTGTTTTTT. Translated, it gives CASGIGGVEEKLFF.

The rearrangement joins TRBV5-5 to TRBJ1-3; D gene unclear. The CDR3 is 14 amino acids. V lost 4 bases and J lost 1, with 9 bases in between. CDR1 and CDR2 (germline): SGHKS, YYEKEE (reference sequence). The CDR3 DNA reads as TGTGCCAGCAGCCTCCCGGGGTCTGGAAACACCATATATTTT. The encoded protein is CASSLPGSGNTIYF.

This sequence joins TRBV10-3 and TRBJ1-2; D might be TRBD1 (6 bases). This CDR3 region has 15 residues. Germline assignment: CDR1 ENHRY and CDR2 SYGVKD. V was shortened by 6 bases and J by 6 bases, with 20 bases between the two germline ends. The CDR3 nucleotides read TGTGCCATCAGCGAGGTCGGCAGGGGAGAGGATGGCTACACCTTC. Translating gives CAISEVGRGEDGYTF.

J is TRBJ1-6 and V is TRBV6-1, with 7 bases fitting TRBD1. V shed 4 bases, J shed 7 bases, and the junction held 4 bases outside the gene matches. The CDR3 runs 14 residues. Per germline, CDR1 MNHNS and CDR2 SASEGT. CDR3 nucleotide sequence: TGTGCCAGCAGTGGTATAGGGGGCAATTCACCCCTCCACTTT. The encoded protein is CASSGIGGNSPLHF.

The chain carries TRBV4-1 and TRBJ1-2, with D maybe TRBD1 (5 bases). Germline CDR1 MGHRA, CDR2 YSYEKL. The length of the CDR3 is 13 residues. V was clipped by 3 bases and J by 7 bases, with 12 bases between them. For the CDR3, the DNA is TGCGCCAGCAGCCAGCAGGGTATTGGTGGCTACACCTTC. Translating it yields CASSQQGIGGYTF.

V gene TRBV29-1 combines with J gene TRBJ1-1, with TRBD1 matching over 7 bases. Per germline, CDR1 SQVTM and CDR2 ANQGSEA. The CDR3 totals 14 residues. The V and J ends lost 4 bases and 0 bases, in that order; junction bases with no gene match: 5. Here the CDR3 reads CSVGPGQLNTEAFF. The CDR3 DNA sequence: TGCAGCGTTGGACCGGGACAGTTGAACACTGAAGCTTTCTTT.